The present entry profiles one T cell receptor (beta chain) with its context. The record originates from a study of blood T cell repertoires in COVID-19. On the study more broadly: Italy, Spain and the United States were the sources of the convalescent and acute COVID-19 samples. T cells, B-cell-depleted T cells, or PBMCs provided the cDNA or gDNA that served as material.

CDR3 size: 12 residues. Germline assignment: CDR1 SGHVS and CDR2 FQNEAQ. Trimming took off 5 bases at V and 7 bases at J, with 12 bases between the two ends. Authors' methods: Reference gene primers were amplified, and this amplification served to estimate nucleated cell counts. This table comes from immunoSEQ multiplex PCR, and its TCRdb copy is limited to in-frame clones, with some not included. That table gives V, J and clone size, and the DNA gave D and trimming. The data hold 240,000 or so clones, with 85% to 90% observed a single time. The sequence derives from a man aged 55-75 years with acute or convalescent COVID-19. The specimen sequenced was peripheral blood. This chain links TRBV7-8 with TRBJ2-7; tentative D call: TRBD2 (5 bases). The CDR3 loop reads CASSPRSGEQYF. CDR3 sequence (DNA): TGTGCCAGCAGCCCCCGGAGCGGAGAGCAGTACTTC.